This TCR beta chain was obtained from a study of blood T cells in healthy people across ages. Trimming took 2 bases from V and 4 from J; bases not matched to a gene: 9. Looked up from germline, CDR1 is SGHKS and CDR2 is YYEKEE (reference sequence). This CDR3 is 16 amino acids long. With a J-beta primer mix and a sample-barcoded 5' primer, a second PCR ran about 7 to 11 cycles. The authors tagged each cDNA molecule using a template-switch adaptor with 12 random nucleotides. TCRdb itself ran the 5' RACE reads through MiXCR, one entry per CDR3 protein. Of 1.5 million to 2 million distinct CDR3 sequences listed, approximately 30% are singletons. Drawn from each donor were around 9.1 milliliters of peripheral blood. The study, taken as a whole, reports: Roughly linearly, TCR beta diversity per million T cells fell as age increased. Because donor CMV status was unknown, expanded clonotype changes were possibly confounded.

Worth noting for this clonotype: Antigen unknown.

The receptor comes from a woman aged 25 to 39 in good health. J is TRBJ2-5 and V is TRBV5-5, with 9 bases that match TRBD2. The sequencing input was blood. The CDR3 DNA follows: TGTGCCAGCAGCTTTTTGTTACTAGCGGGCTCAGAGACCCAGTACTTC. Amino acids: CASSFLLLAGSETQYF. The full variable domain, rest sourced from reference TRBV5-5 and TRBJ2-5, is DAGVTQSPTHLIKTRGQQVTLRCSPISGHKSVSWYQQVLGQGPQFIFQYYEKEERGRGNFPDRFSARQFPNYSSELNVNALLLGDSALYLCASSFLLLAGSETQYFGPGTRLLVL.